The clone carrying this T cell receptor (beta chain) was counted a single time. Its matching antigen is unknown. This sample was taken from a study of T cell responses to AZD1222 COVID-19 vaccine. Regarding the study as a whole: The study sampled repertoires only after the peak T cell response.

Data came from immunoSEQ multiplex PCR; TCRdb stores just in-frame clones and leaves some out. In the table there are 95,000 to 150,000 clones, roughly 90% of which are singletons. V was pared by 4 bases and J by 13 bases, with 11 bases of the junction left unmatched. This CDR3 comprises 13 residues. The germline CDR1 and CDR2 sequences are SGHDN and FVKESK. The chain is built from TRBV14 and TRBJ2-7, with 9 bases aligning to TRBD1. Sequencing used peripheral blood, obtained on day 0 of AZD1222 vaccination. This TCR was recovered from an adult in good health. The CDR3 DNA reads as TGTGCCAGCAGCCCCCGATCTACAGGGGGCTTATACTTC. It encodes CASSPRSTGGLYF.